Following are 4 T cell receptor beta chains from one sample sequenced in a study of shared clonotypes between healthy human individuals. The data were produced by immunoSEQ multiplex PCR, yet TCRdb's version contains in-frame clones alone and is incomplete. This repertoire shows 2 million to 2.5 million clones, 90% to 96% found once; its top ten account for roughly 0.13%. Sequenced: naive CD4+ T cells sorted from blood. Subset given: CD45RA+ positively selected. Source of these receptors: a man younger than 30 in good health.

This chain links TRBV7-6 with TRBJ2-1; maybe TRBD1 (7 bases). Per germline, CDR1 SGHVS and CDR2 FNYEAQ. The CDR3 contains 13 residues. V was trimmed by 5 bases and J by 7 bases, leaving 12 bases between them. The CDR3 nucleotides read TGTGCCAGCAGCCCAGGGGGGACGAATGAGCAGTTCTTC. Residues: CASSPGGTNEQFF.

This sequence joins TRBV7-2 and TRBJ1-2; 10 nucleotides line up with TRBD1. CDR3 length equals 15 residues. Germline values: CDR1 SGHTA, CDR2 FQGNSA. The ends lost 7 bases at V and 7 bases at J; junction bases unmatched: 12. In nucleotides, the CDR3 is TGTGCCAGCAATTCTGGGGGACAGGGGAGTTCTGGCTACACCTTC. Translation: CASNSGGQGSSGYTF.

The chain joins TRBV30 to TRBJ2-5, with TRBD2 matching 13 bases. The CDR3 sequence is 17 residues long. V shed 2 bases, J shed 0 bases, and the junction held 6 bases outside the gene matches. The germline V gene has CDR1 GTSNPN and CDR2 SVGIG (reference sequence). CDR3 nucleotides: TGTGCCTGGAGTCCGGGACTAGCGGGGTTTTACCAAGAGACCCAGTACTTC. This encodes CAWSPGLAGFYQETQYF.

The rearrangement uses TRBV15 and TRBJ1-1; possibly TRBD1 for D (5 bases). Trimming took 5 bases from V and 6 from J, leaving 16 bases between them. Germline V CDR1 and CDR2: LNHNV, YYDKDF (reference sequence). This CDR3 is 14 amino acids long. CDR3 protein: CATSPRRGDAEAFF. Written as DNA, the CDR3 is TGTGCCACCAGCCCCCGGCGGGGGGACGCTGAAGCTTTCTTT.